This entry features one TCR beta chain sequence. Its specificity is unknown. Naive-designated CD8 cells lacked CD45RO, were positively enriched for CCR7, and omitted terminally differentiated effector memory CD45RA+ cells. The donors, healthy adults who were HIV-negative, had experienced no recent acute infections or vaccinations. This sample is part of a study of shared clonotypes between healthy human individuals. Study summary: There were three CD4 naive, three CD4 memory, two CD8 naive and one CD8 memory plates per donor.

Study conclusions and caveats: As a rule, naive subsets had a larger estimated richness than memory subsets. Sharing of clonotypes among donors was expected to vary with sequencing depth.

Sequenced by immunoSEQ multiplex PCR; TCRdb stores in-frame clones only, minus some. The sample includes about 2 million clones, roughly 94% seen only once; the top ten take about 1.1%. The V and J ends lost 6 bases and 7 bases respectively, with 15 bases between them. Germline CDR1 and CDR2: MDHEN and SYDVKM. The CDR3 is made up of 14 amino acids. Sequencing was done on a sample of naive CD8+ T cells sorted from blood. This chain connects TRBV28 to TRBJ2-2; D might be TRBD2 (5 bases). This sequence was found in a man younger than 35 in good health. The CDR3 here is CASRRSGSGGELFF. The CDR3 DNA sequence: TGTGCCAGCAGACGATCGGGGTCGGGCGGGGAGCTGTTTTTT.